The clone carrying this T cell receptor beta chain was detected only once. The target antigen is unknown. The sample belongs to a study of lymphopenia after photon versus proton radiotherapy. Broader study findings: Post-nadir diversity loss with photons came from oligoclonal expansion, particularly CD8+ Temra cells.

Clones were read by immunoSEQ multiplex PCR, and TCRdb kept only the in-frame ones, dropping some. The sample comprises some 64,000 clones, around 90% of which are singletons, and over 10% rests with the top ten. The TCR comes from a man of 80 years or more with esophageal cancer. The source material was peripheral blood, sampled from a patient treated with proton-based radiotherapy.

In DNA, the CDR3 is TGTGCCACGGGGGGAGAGGGCAATCAGCCCCAGCATTTT. It codes for CATGGEGNQPQHF. The chain carries TRBV6-6 and TRBJ1-5, with D possibly TRBD1 on 5 matching bases. With 10 bases removed from V and 2 bases from J, the gap between germline ends came to 12 bases. The CDR3 length is 13 residues. Germline-derived CDR1 and CDR2 are MNHNY and SVGAGI (reference sequence).